The T cell receptor beta chain under discussion was sequenced for a study of T-cell reconstitution after alpha-beta-depleted transplantation in children. The library targeted TCRbeta and was prepared with unique molecular identifiers. MiXCR, applied by TCRdb to the PCR reads, yields one record per CDR3 protein. The sample records about 260,000 distinct CDR3 sequences, 11% being singletons. The sample holds a few counts of this clonotype. Germline loops: CDR1 SGHNT, CDR2 YYREEE (reference sequence). The CDR3 consists of 18 residues. The J segment lost 4 bases and the V segment lost 0 bases, leaving 6 bases of the junction unmatched.

The chain employs TRBV5-4 and TRBJ2-1; 14 nucleotides align to TRBD2. This clonotype was obtained from a male patient aged 2-15 years who had a stem cell transplant for chronic granulomatous disease, so the T cells may come from the graft donor. This specimen consisted of peripheral blood, obtained 180 days after TCRalphabeta/CD19-depleted stem cell transplant. CDR3 in amino acids: CASSLVTSGRVGYNEQFF. DNA of the CDR3: TGTGCCAGCAGCTTGGTGACTAGCGGGAGGGTAGGGTACAATGAGCAGTTCTTC.